This record looks at one T cell receptor beta chain sequence and its context. The target antigen is unknown. The data stem from a study of T cell responses to AZD1222 COVID-19 vaccine. Study conclusions and caveats: Seropositivity was recorded at baseline in only 6 or 7 AZD1222 recipients.

V was pared by 10 bases and J by 3 bases, with 19 bases between. Germline V gene lookup returns CDR1 MNHNY and CDR2 SVGAGI (reference sequence). There are 16 residues in the CDR3. Assay used: immunoSEQ multiplex PCR; TCRdb lists only in-frame clones, some missing. The sample includes approximately 67,000 clones, 83% of them seen just once. This clonotype was obtained from an adult who received the AZD1222 COVID-19 vaccine. This specimen consisted of peripheral blood, obtained 28 days after the second AZD1222 dose. The genes are TRBV6-6 and TRBJ1-6; D possibly corresponds to TRBD1 (5 bases). CDR3 DNA sequence: TGTGCCACCCATCCGGACACGACAGTCTATAATTCACCCCTCCACTTT. It codes for CATHPDTTVYNSPLHF.